Listed below are T cell receptor beta chains from one sample, sequenced in a study of human T cells and chemical hapten exposure. MiXCR, run by TCRdb on the RACE reads, gives a single entry per CDR3 protein. Found here are under 45,000 distinct CDR3 sequences, about 10% of them singletons; the top ten hold about 6.5%. The source was whole blood, collected in connection with sensitization to the hapten diphenylcyclopropenone (DPC). These receptors were collected from a man in his thirties or forties with alopecia areata. Some clones in this sample may be carry-over from other donors' samples. Each CDR3 is given with its conserved first and last residue. A D gene is named only where the DNA matches it firmly. Size is stated for part of the rows, as once, few or many counts, or as a class when the clone is expanded.

-	TRBJ2-3	-	TRBV4-2	TGTGCCAGCAGCCAAGAATTTAAGTCCCTTCCAGATACGCAGTATTTT	CASSQEFKSLPDTQYF
-	TRBJ1-1	-	TRBV28	TGTGCCAGCATCTCAGGGGTTATAGCTGAAGCTTTCTTT	CASISGVIAEAFF
TRBD2	TRBJ2-1	-	TRBV3-1	TGTGCCAGCAGCCAAACCATCGGACTAGCGGGAGGGCACAATGAGCAGTTCTTC	CASSQTIGLAGGHNEQFF
TRBD2	TRBJ2-3	many	TRBV7-9	TGTGCCAGCAGCCTTAGCGGGGGCGCGAGGGATACGCAGTATTTT	CASSLSGGARDTQYF
TRBD1	TRBJ2-2	many	TRBV29-1	TGCAGCGCTCGGACAGGGGGGACCGGGGAGCTGTTTTTT	CSARTGGTGELFF
-	TRBJ2-1	few	TRBV5-1	TGCGCCAGCAGCTTCGGACTCCGGATCGGTGAGCAGTTCTTC	CASSFGLRIGEQFF
TRBD1	TRBJ1-5	many	TRBV19	TGTGCCAGTAGTATCGACAGGGCGGGGAATCAGCCCCAGCATTTT	CASSIDRAGNQPQHF
-	TRBJ2-2	many	TRBV6-1	TGTGCCAGCAGTGAGCAGCCCACCGGGGAGCTGTTTTTT	CASSEQPTGELFF
-	TRBJ2-7	many	TRBV12-5	TGTGCTAGTGGTCCCCGGGACAACTACGAGCAGTACTTC	CASGPRDNYEQYF
TRBD2	TRBJ2-3	-	TRBV11-3	TGTGCCAGCAGCTCTAGAGCGGGGGGCCCGGCGAATACGCAGTATTTT	CASSSRAGGPANTQYF
-	TRBJ1-5	-	TRBV9	TGTGCCAGCAGCGTGGACCATCTACGTCAGCCCCAGCATTTT	CASSVDHLRQPQHF
TRBD1	TRBJ2-7	many	TRBV4-1	TGCGCCAGCAGCCGCGAGGGACAGTTATTCTACGAGCAGTACTTC	CASSREGQLFYEQYF
TRBD1	TRBJ2-5	few	TRBV6-2/TRBV6-3	TGTGCCAGCAAACAGGGACAGAAAGAGACCCAGTACTTC	CASKQGQKETQYF
-	TRBJ1-5	many	TRBV5-1	TGCGCCAGCAGCTTGGATGGAGGGAATCAGCCCCAGCATTTT	CASSLDGGNQPQHF
-	TRBJ1-2	many	TRBV4-2	TGTGCCAGCAGCCAAGAAGGGGGGAATAATGGCTACACCTTC	CASSQEGGNNGYTF
TRBD1	TRBJ2-5	-	TRBV6-2/TRBV6-3	TGTGCCAGCCGGGACAGGGGGCGAGAGACCCAGTACTTC	CASRDRGRETQYF
TRBD1	TRBJ2-3	-	TRBV2	TGTGCCAGCAGTGAAGCACTTGACAGGGGGCGCCCCCTGGATACGCAGTATTTT	CASSEALDRGRPLDTQYF
-	TRBJ2-4	many	TRBV14	TGTGCCAGCAGCCATAGTACCATCCAAAACATTCAGTACTTC	CASSHSTIQNIQYF
-	TRBJ2-1	few	TRBV12-3/TRBV12-4	TGTGCCAGCAGTTTCCTTGGTGAGCAGTTCTTC	CASSFLGEQFF
-	TRBJ1-6	-	TRBV6-5	TGTGCCAGCAGTACCAGCCCAGGGAATTCACCCCTCCACTTT	CASSTSPGNSPLHF
-	TRBJ1-1	few	TRBV10-3	TGTGCCATCAGAGTGAGGAGTAAGGAGGGTCCGAACACTGAAGCTTTCTTT	CAIRVRSKEGPNTEAFF
TRBD1	TRBJ1-5	-	TRBV20-1	TGCAGTGCTAAAACAGGGGGTTTTAGCAATCAGCCCCAGCATTTT	CSAKTGGFSNQPQHF
-	TRBJ2-3	-	TRBV12-3/TRBV12-4	TGTGCCAGCAGGGGGCTTCGCACAGATACGCAGTATTTT	CASRGLRTDTQYF
-	TRBJ2-7	many	TRBV6-5	TGTGCCAGCAGTTACCGCGGGGCCGTCCCCTACGAGCAGTACTTC	CASSYRGAVPYEQYF
-	TRBJ2-5	many	TRBV3-1	TGTGCCAGCAGCACCAGGGGTAAAAAAGAGACCCAGTACTTC	CASSTRGKKETQYF
-	TRBJ2-7	-	TRBV7-6	TGTGCCAGCAGCTTAGTGGGGGAAGGGTACGAGCAGTACTTC	CASSLVGEGYEQYF
-	TRBJ1-2	many	TRBV5-1	TGCGCCAGCAGCTTGGCGTCAGGAGAATTTTATGGCTACACCTTC	CASSLASGEFYGYTF
-	TRBJ2-3	few	TRBV6-5	TGTGCCAGCAGCCTTTTGGGGGGGGCCACAGATACGCAGTATTTT	CASSLLGGATDTQYF
-	TRBJ2-7	many	TRBV21-1	TGTGCCAGCAGCAACTCACAGGGCGAATCCCCACATGAGTACTTC	CASSNSQGESPHEYF
TRBD2	TRBJ2-3	many	TRBV10-3	TGTGCCATCAGGACTAGCGGGGTTGCGGATACGCAGTATTTT	CAIRTSGVADTQYF
TRBD2	TRBJ2-1	-	TRBV29-1	TGCAGCGTCCAAAGCGGGGGGAGGTCGAATGAGCAGTTCTTC	CSVQSGGRSNEQFF
-	TRBJ2-2	many	TRBV6-5	TGTGCCAGCAGTTACAACACCGGGGAGCTGTTTTTT	CASSYNTGELFF